The 21 T cell receptor beta chains in this list originate from one sample, sequenced in a study of shared clonotypes between healthy human individuals (dated by TCRdb to the early 2020s). The method was the immunoSEQ multiplex PCR assay. TCRdb holds this immuneACCESS table with in-frame rearrangements only. Some clones are missing; in checked studies, unresolved V genes explain under half, and the rest has no known cause. The sample records about 2.3 million clones, about 90% of which are singletons. The top ten hold 0.37% of the sample. The sequenced sample consisted of naive CD4+ T cells from PBMCs. The cell subset or site label corresponds to: CD45RA+ positively selected. The source of these receptors is a man aged 18 to 30 in good health. Some clones in this sample may be carry-over from other donors' samples.

The chain joins TRBV5-6 to TRBJ2-5; D remains unclear. The germline V and J ends were trimmed by 4 bases and 4 bases, with 14 bases remaining between them. Germline CDR1 reads SGHDT; CDR2 reads YYEEEE. CDR3 size: 14 residues. The CDR3 coding sequence is TGTGCCAGCAGCGAAGATCCTCGGACAGAGACCCAGTACTTC. As protein: CASSEDPRTETQYF.

This chain joins TRBV16 and TRBJ1-4; D perhaps matches TRBD1 (6 bases). Germline loops: CDR1 KGHSY, CDR2 FQNENV. Trimming pared 4 bases from V and 7 bases from J, leaving 16 bases between. The CDR3 length is 15 residues. As DNA, the CDR3 is TGTGCCAGCAGCCCGGAGGCCAGGGGTAGTGAAAAACTGTTTTTT. As protein: CASSPEARGSEKLFF.

The CDR3 here is CASSLQGGSNQPQHF. In DNA, the CDR3 is TGTGCCAGCAGCTTACAGGGTGGAAGCAATCAGCCCCAGCATTTT. The chain employs TRBV7-2 and TRBJ1-5, with a possible D match to TRBD1 (5 bases). Trimming stripped 2 bases from V and 1 base from J, with 9 bases between. The CDR3 has 15 residues. The V gene's germline CDR1 is SGHTA and CDR2 FQGNSA.

The CDR3 nucleotides are TGTGCCAGTAGTATGATTTACTATGGCTACACCTTC. Translated, it gives CASSMIYYGYTF. This sequence joins TRBV19 and TRBJ1-2, with D unclear. Trimming removed 3 bases from V and 3 bases from J, with 5 bases in between. Germline loops: CDR1 LNHDA, CDR2 SQIVND (reference sequence). This CDR3 is 12 amino acids long.

This rearrangement joins TRBV5-8 to TRBJ2-7, with 8 bases matching TRBD1. With V trimmed by 2 bases and J by 5 bases, 6 bases remained unmatched. Germline CDR1 and CDR2: SGHTS and YDEGEE. The CDR3 sequence is 14 residues long. The CDR3 sequence: CASSFRTGRNEQYF. In DNA, the CDR3 is TGTGCCAGCAGCTTTCGGACAGGGAGAAACGAGCAGTACTTC.

V gene TRBV7-8 combines with J gene TRBJ1-1; D gene ambiguous. The CDR3 loop spans 13 amino acids. Germline V gene lookup returns CDR1 SGHVS and CDR2 FQNEAQ. V lost 7 bases and J 4 bases, leaving 13 bases between the germline ends. The CDR3 DNA reads as TGTGCCAGCACTCTGAGGGCGGGCACTGAAGCTTTCTTT. Amino acids: CASTLRAGTEAFF.

The chain uses TRBV30 and TRBJ2-7; 7 bases fit TRBD2. Per the germline V gene, CDR1 is GTSNPN and CDR2 is SVGIG (reference sequence). J lost 3 bases, V lost 1 base, and 6 bases had no gene match. The length of the CDR3 is 14 residues. The CDR3 loop reads CAWSEGGAIYEQYF. For the CDR3, the DNA is TGTGCCTGGAGTGAGGGAGGGGCCATCTACGAGCAGTACTTC.

The chain joins TRBV5-6 to TRBJ2-1, with D uncertain. The CDR3 totals 16 residues. The germline CDR1 and CDR2 sequences are SGHDT and YYEEEE. The V end lost 0 bases, the J end lost 4 bases, and 14 bases lay between the germline ends. The CDR3 reads CASSLVASLGYNEQFF. The CDR3 bases are TGTGCCAGCAGCTTGGTCGCCAGCTTAGGATACAATGAGCAGTTCTTC. Variable domain in full (rest from reference TRBV5-6 and TRBJ2-1): DAGVTQSPTHLIKTRGQQVTLRCSPKSGHDTVSWYQQALGQGPQFIFQYYEEEERQRGNFPDRFSGHQFPNYSSELNVNALLLGDSALYLCASSLVASLGYNEQFFGPGTRLTVL.

A word on this clone: This CDR3 is also generated by other DNA sequences in the sample. This rearrangement joins TRBV5-1 to TRBJ1-4, with D possibly TRBD1 on 5 matching bases. Germline-derived CDR1 and CDR2 are SGHRS and YFSETQ. The CDR3 runs to 15 residues. The V end lost 0 bases, the J end lost 3 bases, and 9 bases lay between the germline ends. The CDR3: CASSLAGGANEKLFF. The DNA for the CDR3 is TGCGCCAGCAGCTTGGCCGGGGGTGCTAATGAAAAACTGTTTTTT.

CDR3 nucleotides: TGTGCCACCAGCAGAGAGGAGGGATCCGGGGAGCTGTTTTTT. Translation: CATSREEGSGELFF. The genes are TRBV15 and TRBJ2-2, with D maybe TRBD2 (6 bases). Germline CDR1 reads LNHNV; CDR2 reads YYDKDF (reference sequence). CDR3 size: 14 residues. V lost 0 bases and J 6 bases, leaving 8 bases between the germline ends.

The chain combines TRBV5-1 with TRBJ2-3; 13 nucleotides match TRBD2. CDR3 size: 16 residues. The V gene's germline CDR1 is SGHRS and CDR2 YFSETQ. J was trimmed by 5 bases and V by 7 bases; bases with no gene match: 10. CDR3 loop: CASGRTSGSFQDTQYF. The CDR3 region has the DNA TGCGCCAGCGGCCGGACTAGCGGGAGCTTTCAAGATACGCAGTATTTT.

This chain joins TRBV11-1 and TRBJ1-4; the D gene is possibly TRBD1 (5 bases). Trimming left V 8 bases short and J 8 bases short, with 15 bases between. CDR1 is SGHAT, CDR2 FQDESV, per germline (reference sequence). CDR3 length: 13 residues. CDR3 DNA: TGTGCCAGCTCAACGGGACCAAACGAAAAACTGTTTTTT. Translated, it gives CASSTGPNEKLFF.

V and J are TRBV28 and TRBJ1-5, with a possible D match to TRBD1 (6 bases). The CDR3 totals 15 residues. Per the germline V gene, CDR1 is MDHEN and CDR2 is SYDVKM. Deletions cut 8 bases from V and 0 bases from J, with 14 bases between. This CDR3 is CASRGGGNSNQPQHF. In nucleotides, the CDR3 is TGTGCCAGCCGGGGAGGGGGGAATAGCAATCAGCCCCAGCATTTT.

This clone was seen only a few times. The CDR3 sequence is CASSDWTGAFF. The CDR3, as DNA: TGTGCCAGCAGCGACTGGACAGGGGCTTTCTTT. The rearrangement uses TRBV9 and TRBJ1-1, with 8 positions matching TRBD1. Germline trimming cut 3 bases from V and 11 bases from J; bases unmatched to any gene: 3. The CDR3 spans 11 residues. Germline CDR1 is SGDLS and CDR2 is YYNGEE.

A remark on this clone: At the DNA level, this CDR3 is encoded by other sequences in the same sample as well. The V and J genes are TRBV9 and TRBJ2-5; D might be TRBD1 or TRBD2, each matching 5 bases. The CDR3 is 14 residues long. The ends were cut back, 0 bases at V and 2 bases at J, with 8 bases in the middle. Germline lookup yields CDR1 SGDLS and CDR2 YYNGEE. The CDR3: CASSVAGTQETQYF. DNA for the CDR3: TGTGCCAGCAGCGTAGCAGGGACGCAAGAGACCCAGTACTTC.

The chain recombines TRBV11-2 with TRBJ2-1; 9 nucleotides line up with TRBD2. CDR1 is SGHAT and CDR2 is FQNNGV in the germline V gene. After removal of 7 bases from V and 6 bases from J, the junction contained 7 bases not matched to a gene. This CDR3 is 14 amino acids long. The CDR3 DNA reads TGTGCCAGCAACCGACTAGCGGAGTTCAATGAGCAGTTCTTC. Amino acid sequence: CASNRLAEFNEQFF.

The CDR3 protein is CASSSDSRGLNTEAFF. The CDR3 DNA reads as TGTGCCAGCAGCTCAGATTCCAGGGGATTGAACACTGAAGCTTTCTTT. This sequence joins TRBV7-9 and TRBJ1-1; D may be TRBD1 (6 bases). The CDR3 is 16 amino acids. Trimming left V 4 bases short and J 0 bases short, with 15 bases between. Germline-derived CDR1 and CDR2 are SEHNR and FQNEAQ (reference sequence).

The V gene is TRBV11-1, the J gene TRBJ2-2; 9 bases line up with TRBD1. Trimming removed 6 bases from V and 1 base from J; junction bases left unmatched: 0. Germline loops: CDR1 SGHAT, CDR2 FQDESV (reference sequence). This CDR3 has 14 residues. This chain's CDR3 is CASRDRGNTGELFF. CDR3 in DNA: TGTGCCAGCAGGGACAGGGGGAACACCGGGGAGCTGTTTTTT. Based on the CDR3 plus reference TRBV11-1 and TRBJ2-2, the full variable domain is EAEVAQSPRYKITEKSQAVAFWCDPISGHATLYWYRQILGQGPELLVQFQDESVVDDSQLPKDRFSAERLKGVDSTLKIQPAELGDSAMYLCASRDRGNTGELFFGEGSRLTVL.

The J gene is TRBJ1-5, the V gene TRBV6-1, with a tentative D call TRBD1 (6 bases). The CDR3 consists of 14 residues. Germline V gives CDR1 MNHNS, CDR2 SASEGT. V was clipped by 8 bases and J by 4 bases, with 15 bases between them. CDR3 DNA sequence: TGTGCCAGCTGGTGGGGGCGGCTAAATCAGCCCCAGCATTTT. Translating gives CASWWGRLNQPQHF.

The rearrangement uses TRBV30 and TRBJ1-1; tentatively, D is TRBD1 (6 bases). Germline CDR1 is GTSNPN and CDR2 is SVGIG (reference sequence). V lost 2 bases, J lost 8 bases, and 24 bases lay in between. The CDR3 sequence is 16 residues long. This CDR3 reads CAWSRRWGRLATEAFF. The DNA for the CDR3 is TGTGCCTGGAGTCGTCGATGGGGGCGGTTGGCAACCGAAGCTTTCTTT.

The chain carries TRBV6-1 and TRBJ2-7, with TRBD1 matching over 7 bases. Losses at the gene ends were 6 bases for V and 9 bases for J; bases not matched to a gene: 11. CDR3 length equals 13 residues. The V gene's germline CDR1 is MNHNS and CDR2 SASEGT. The CDR3 DNA sequence: TGTGCCAGCAGAGGACGGGACAGTTCAACGCAGTACTTC. This translates into CASRGRDSSTQYF.